The clone carrying this TCR beta chain was counted between two and nine times. The CDR3 runs 15 residues. CDR1 is SNHLY and CDR2 is FYNNEI in the germline V gene. Trimming took 1 base from V and 8 from J; bases not matched to a gene: 5. This entry is derived from a study of memory CD8 T cells in hepatitis C reinfection. In the study overall: Peak reinfection samples were taken 3 to 8 weeks after detection.

The sample's time point: peak reinfection, 3 to 8 weeks after reinfection detection. No in vitro expansion preceded TCR sequencing of the sorted cells. Total naive CD8 T cells were sorted as viable CD3+ CD8+ CD45RO- cells from a couple of donors. Sequencing used immunoSEQ multiplex PCR; TCRdb keeps in-frame clones, though not all of them. The sample holds under 50,000 clones, approximately 88% seen once. Sequenced input: naive CD8+ T cells sorted from blood. The gene calls are TRBV2 and TRBJ1-4, with TRBD1 matching over 9 bases. The origin of this receptor is a young man with hepatitis C virus infection. This chain's CDR3 is CASSEEGQGREKLFF. In nucleotides, the CDR3 is TGTGCCAGCAGTGAAGAGGGACAGGGACGGGAAAAACTGTTTTTT.